Presented here are 30 T cell receptor delta chains from one specimen sequenced in a study of Vδ1+ human thymocytes. General observations from the study: In the thymus, TRG and TRD repertoires looked highly polyclonal with Gaussian CDR3 lengths.

For these TCRs, the target antigens are not known. Extracted RNA was reverse transcribed into cDNA. CDR3 amplicons came from multiplex PCR with pooled V-gene forward and constant-region reverse primers. TCRdb re-called the multiplex PCR reads through CATT. Here the sample spans about 75,000 delta-chain clones, around 34% being singletons. Sequenced: Vdelta1+ gamma-delta thymocytes from the thymus. Subset defined: FACS-sorted CD3+ TCRalphabeta- TCRVdelta1+ TCRVdelta2- thymocytes. The origin of the receptors is a boy under two years old who had congenital heart surgery.

The J gene is TRDJ1, the V gene TRDV1; tentative D call: TRDD2 (6 bases). V gave up 2 bases and J gave up 11 bases, with 18 bases separating them. The CDR3 length is 14 residues. Germline loops: CDR1 TSWWSYY, CDR2 QGS. The DNA for the CDR3 is TGTGCTCTTGGGGAAGGTTCCTTCCCGGATCATCTCATCTTT. It codes for CALGEGSFPDHLIF.

The gene calls are TRDV1 and TRDJ1; the match to TRDD3 covers 11 bases. The V gene's germline CDR1 is TSWWSYY and CDR2 QGS. V was pared by 0 bases and J by 1 base, with 19 bases of the junction left unmatched. The CDR3 extends over 22 amino acids. The CDR3: CALGELLVGYWGIRGFTDKLIF. The CDR3 nucleotides are TGTGCTCTTGGGGAACTTCTCGTCGGGTACTGGGGGATAAGGGGATTCACCGATAAACTCATCTTT.

There are a few counts of this clone. The rearrangement uses TRDV1 and TRDJ1; TRDD3 agrees at 10 bases. This CDR3 region has 20 residues. The J segment lost 2 bases and the V segment lost 5 bases, leaving 20 bases of the junction unmatched. In germline, CDR1 is TSWWSYY, CDR2 QGS. The CDR3 spells CALGNIGPNWGIPRTDKLIF. CDR3 nucleotides: TGTGCTCTTGGGAACATTGGCCCAAACTGGGGGATCCCTCGGACCGATAAACTCATCTTT.

V and J are TRDV1 and TRDJ1; 13 nucleotides line up with TRDD3. In germline, CDR1 is TSWWSYY, CDR2 QGS. CDR3 length: 21 amino acids. V shed 3 bases, J shed 1 base, and the junction held 17 bases outside the gene matches. The CDR3 nucleotides are TGTGCTCTTGGGGAGCCCCGTCTCCAGACTGGGGGATACGAGGGCACCGATAAACTCATCTTT. Translating it yields CALGEPRLQTGGYEGTDKLIF.

This chain joins TRDV1 and TRDJ1, with D perhaps given as TRDD2 or TRDD3 (5 bases each). The germline V and J ends were trimmed by 3 bases and 2 bases, with 28 bases remaining between them. The CDR3 is 20 amino acids. Germline V gene data show CDR1 as TSWWSYY and CDR2 as QGS. The CDR3 sequence is CALGDASQWWGSLCTDKLIF. Here the CDR3 DNA reads TGTGCTCTTGGGGACGCCTCCCAATGGTGGGGTTCCTTGTGTACCGATAAACTCATCTTT.

V is TRAV29/DV5 and J is TRDJ1, with D unclear. With 0 bases removed from V and 0 bases from J, the gap between germline ends came to 12 bases. This CDR3 spans 15 amino acids. CDR1 NSMFDY and CDR2 ISSIKDK come from the germline V gene. Written as DNA, the CDR3 is TGTGCAGCAAGCGCGTATATGGCGTACACCGATAAACTCATCTTT. Translation gives CAASAYMAYTDKLIF.

V is TRDV1 and J is TRDJ1; the D gene is possibly TRDD3 (6 bases). The CDR3 totals 17 residues. The V gene's germline CDR1 is TSWWSYY and CDR2 QGS. V lost 3 bases and J 0 bases, leaving 17 bases between the germline ends. The CDR3 spells CALGDPRGGLYTDKLIF. The CDR3 nucleotides are TGTGCTCTTGGGGACCCCCGGGGGGGACTGTACACCGATAAACTCATCTTT.

The chain uses TRDV1 and TRDJ1, with D maybe TRDD3 (7 bases). Germline assignment: CDR1 TSWWSYY and CDR2 QGS. The CDR3 contains 18 residues. V was shortened by 2 bases and J by 3 bases, with 22 bases between the two germline ends. The CDR3 DNA reads TGTGCTCTTGGGGAATCTCCTCCTACACTGGGGATCCCCGATAAACTCATCTTT. This codes for CALGESPPTLGIPDKLIF.

This clone was counted between two and nine times. The chain recombines TRDV1 with TRDJ1, with 11 bases identical to TRDD3. Germline assignment: CDR1 TSWWSYY and CDR2 QGS. The CDR3 extends over 18 amino acids. Germline trimming cut 2 bases from V and 8 bases from J; bases unmatched to any gene: 16. The DNA of the CDR3 is TGTGCTCTTGGGGAATCGGTCTCCCACTGGGGGATATGGAGCAAACTCATCTTT. It encodes CALGESVSHWGIWSKLIF.

The V gene is TRDV1, the J gene TRDJ1; 10 positions agree with TRDD3. From germline, CDR1 is TSWWSYY and CDR2 QGS. The CDR3 runs 20 residues. V trimming: 1 base; J trimming: 4 bases; junction bases outside the gene matches: 18. The CDR3 DNA is TGTGCTCTTGGGGAACATACTTCCTACGTGGGGTGGGGGATACACGATAAACTCATCTTT. This sequence encodes CALGEHTSYVGWGIHDKLIF.

The chain combines TRDV1 with TRDJ1; D not certain. The CDR3 has 22 amino acids. Germline V gene lookup returns CDR1 TSWWSYY and CDR2 QGS. Trimming stripped 0 bases from V and 0 bases from J, with 29 bases between. CDR3 DNA sequence: TGTGCTCTTGGGGAACTGATCGGTAGGCCCGTGGGACTCGGAAGGTACACCGATAAACTCATCTTT. Residues: CALGELIGRPVGLGRYTDKLIF.

This clone appeared a few times. The J gene is TRDJ1, the V gene TRDV1; 8 bases map to TRDD3. Trimming removed 3 bases from V and 1 base from J; junction bases left unmatched: 19. This CDR3 has 20 amino acids. Germline V CDR1 and CDR2: TSWWSYY, QGS. The CDR3 is CALGEPPQPTGGYVTDKLIF. The CDR3 DNA reads TGTGCTCTTGGGGAGCCCCCCCAACCCACTGGGGGTTACGTCACCGATAAACTCATCTTT.

This clone showed up just a few times. The V and J genes are TRDV1 and TRDJ1; D gene ambiguous. Germline CDR1 is TSWWSYY and CDR2 is QGS. The ends were cut back, 0 bases at V and 1 base at J, with 12 bases in the middle. This CDR3 has 16 amino acids. The CDR3 spells CALGELGGGATDKLIF. The DNA for the CDR3 is TGTGCTCTTGGGGAACTAGGCGGCGGGGCCACCGATAAACTCATCTTT.

This clone has only a few counts. V and J are TRDV1 and TRDJ1, with TRDD3 matching 8 bases. Germline lookup yields CDR1 TSWWSYY and CDR2 QGS. The CDR3 has 17 residues. The V and J ends lost 4 bases and 0 bases, in that order; junction bases with no gene match: 10. In DNA form, the CDR3 reads TGTGCTCTTGGGGCCGGGAGGCCTGGGGGAGACACCGATAAACTCATCTTT. It codes for CALGAGRPGGDTDKLIF.

This rearrangement joins TRDV1 to TRDJ1; 10 bases map to TRDD3. With 5 bases clipped from V and 5 bases from J, the junction kept 17 bases outside the gene matches. Germline-derived CDR1 and CDR2 are TSWWSYY and QGS. This CDR3 has 18 amino acids. In DNA form, the CDR3 reads TGTGCTCTTGGGAAGGGCCTTCCTAGCGTACTGGGGGATGATAAACTCATCTTT. Its protein product is CALGKGLPSVLGDDKLIF.

This chain joins TRDV1 and TRDJ1, with D perhaps matching TRDD2 (5 bases). Trimming took off 1 base at V and 0 bases at J, with 6 bases between the two ends. Per the germline V gene, CDR1 is TSWWSYY and CDR2 is QGS. The CDR3 length is 14 residues. CDR3 nucleotides: TGTGCTCTTGGGGAACATTCCTACACCGATAAACTCATCTTT. Encoded protein: CALGEHSYTDKLIF.

The V call is TRDV1, the J call TRDJ1, with 13 bases matching TRDD3. The CDR3 runs 21 residues. Unmatched junction bases numbered 20, after V lost 2 bases and J lost 5 bases. Per germline, CDR1 TSWWSYY and CDR2 QGS. The CDR3 region is CALGENLGRCTGGYAEDKLIF. The CDR3, as DNA: TGTGCTCTTGGGGAAAACCTTGGTAGGTGTACTGGGGGATACGCGGAGGATAAACTCATCTTT.

This clone has only a few counts. The V and J genes are TRDV1 and TRDJ1; TRDD2 aligns across 7 bases. With V trimmed by 3 bases and J by 0 bases, 19 bases remained unmatched. Germline V gene data show CDR1 as TSWWSYY and CDR2 as QGS. This CDR3 has 20 amino acids. CDR3 nucleotide sequence: TGTGCTCTTGGGGAGGCCTTCCTTACGGAACTACTGGCCTACACCGATAAACTCATCTTT. Translating gives CALGEAFLTELLAYTDKLIF.

Only one count was recorded for this clone. V and J are TRDV1 and TRDJ1; TRDD3 agrees at 10 bases. V gave up 1 base and J gave up 0 bases; unmatched junction bases: 20. CDR1 and CDR2 (germline): TSWWSYY, QGS. The CDR3 is made up of 22 amino acids. The CDR3 DNA sequence: TGTGCTCTTGGGGAACCCATTCCCTACCTACGCTGGGGGATATACTACACCGATAAACTCATCTTT. Translation: CALGEPIPYLRWGIYYTDKLIF.

This clone was seen only a few times. The chain has TRDV1 and TRDJ1, with TRDD3 matching over 8 bases. This CDR3 contains 21 residues. V was clipped by 3 bases and J by 0 bases; unmatched bases: 21. CDR1 and CDR2 (germline): TSWWSYY, QGS. This CDR3 reads CALGELPAFPLLGVDTDKLIF. The CDR3 coding sequence is TGTGCTCTTGGGGAGCTCCCGGCCTTCCCCTTACTGGGGGTTGACACCGATAAACTCATCTTT.

This clone was counted a few times. This rearrangement joins TRDV1 to TRDJ1; the match to TRDD3 covers 10 bases. The CDR3 contains 19 residues. The V gene's germline CDR1 is TSWWSYY and CDR2 QGS. V was pared by 0 bases and J by 1 base, with 11 bases of the junction left unmatched. The CDR3 loop reads CALGELSLLGDRGTDKLIF. CDR3 bases: TGTGCTCTTGGGGAACTTTCACTACTGGGGGATCGGGGCACCGATAAACTCATCTTT.

This clone occurred a few times. V usage is TRDV1 and J usage is TRDJ1; 12 positions agree with TRDD3. The trim removed 5 bases at V and 6 bases at J, leaving 16 bases unmatched. Per germline, CDR1 TSWWSYY and CDR2 QGS. This CDR3 comprises 18 residues. CDR3 in DNA: TGTGCTCTTGGGTACCTTCCGGGTACTGGGGGATACCTCAATAAACTCATCTTT. Translation: CALGYLPGTGGYLNKLIF.

This chain uses TRDV1 with TRDJ1; 9 bases line up with TRDD2. CDR1 TSWWSYY and CDR2 QGS come from the germline V gene. After removal of 5 bases from V and 0 bases from J, the junction contained 19 bases not matched to a gene. The CDR3 consists of 20 residues. The CDR3 DNA reads as TGTGCTCTTGGGCCAGCCTTCCTACGCACCCCTAAGGCGTACACCGATAAACTCATCTTT. Translation gives CALGPAFLRTPKAYTDKLIF.

This sequence joins TRDV1 and TRDJ1; 10 bases map to TRDD3. The V and J ends lost 3 bases and 1 base, in that order; junction bases with no gene match: 11. The V gene's germline CDR1 is TSWWSYY and CDR2 QGS. The CDR3 length is 18 residues. The CDR3 nucleotides read TGTGCTCTTGGGGAGGTGTCTCTGGGGGATAAGGGCACCGATAAACTCATCTTT. Its translation: CALGEVSLGDKGTDKLIF.

The V call is TRDV1, the J call TRDJ1, with 13 bases matching TRDD3. Germline V lookup: CDR1 TSWWSYY, CDR2 QGS. Germline trimming cut 0 bases from V and 0 bases from J; bases unmatched to any gene: 19. The CDR3 contains 23 residues. DNA of the CDR3: TGTGCTCTTGGGGAACTAGTTCGTGCTACTGGGGGATACGTTGCCCCGTACACCGATAAACTCATCTTT. Its protein product is CALGELVRATGGYVAPYTDKLIF.

Worth noting for this clone: This sample includes further DNA sequences coding for the same CDR3. The V and J genes are TRDV1 and TRDJ1, with D maybe TRDD2 (5 bases). This CDR3 has 19 residues. V was pared by 1 base and J by 3 bases, with 24 bases between. Germline V CDR1 and CDR2: TSWWSYY, QGS. CDR3 coding DNA: TGTGCTCTTGGGGAACCACTTCCGTCGGAACCCTCAGGAGCCGATAAACTCATCTTT. It specifies CALGEPLPSEPSGADKLIF.

The chain combines TRDV1 with TRDJ1; 11 bases agree with TRDD3. This CDR3 contains 19 residues. V was clipped by 4 bases and J by 1 base; unmatched bases: 14. Per the germline V gene, CDR1 is TSWWSYY and CDR2 is QGS. Here the CDR3 reads CALGGLPAGGYCTTDKLIF. CDR3 coding DNA: TGTGCTCTTGGGGGTCTTCCTGCTGGGGGATACTGTACCACCGATAAACTCATCTTT.

This clone has just a few counts. V is TRDV1 and J is TRDJ1, with 9 bases matching TRDD3. This CDR3 has 13 residues. J gave up 8 bases and V 9 bases, and 10 bases lay outside the gene matches. The germline gives CDR1 TSWWSYY, CDR2 QGS. DNA of the CDR3: TGTGCTCTCCGGGATGGGGGATATGACAAACTCATCTTT. It specifies CALRDGGYDKLIF.

The chain couples TRDV1 to TRDJ1, with 9 positions matching TRDD3. This CDR3 comprises 23 residues. The V gene's germline CDR1 is TSWWSYY and CDR2 QGS. The J segment lost 1 base and the V segment lost 0 bases, leaving 24 bases of the junction unmatched. The CDR3, as DNA: TGTGCTCTTGGGGAACTGTCAATATCACCTATGAAGGGGATACGCGGGGCCACCGATAAACTCATCTTT. Amino acid sequence: CALGELSISPMKGIRGATDKLIF.

The chain employs TRDV1 and TRDJ1; D not resolved. CDR3 length equals 15 residues. Per germline, CDR1 TSWWSYY and CDR2 QGS. With 2 bases removed from V and 4 bases from J, the gap between germline ends came to 14 bases. As DNA, the CDR3 is TGTGCTCTTGGGGAAGCTCCGATATGGTTCGATAAACTCATCTTT. Its translation: CALGEAPIWFDKLIF.